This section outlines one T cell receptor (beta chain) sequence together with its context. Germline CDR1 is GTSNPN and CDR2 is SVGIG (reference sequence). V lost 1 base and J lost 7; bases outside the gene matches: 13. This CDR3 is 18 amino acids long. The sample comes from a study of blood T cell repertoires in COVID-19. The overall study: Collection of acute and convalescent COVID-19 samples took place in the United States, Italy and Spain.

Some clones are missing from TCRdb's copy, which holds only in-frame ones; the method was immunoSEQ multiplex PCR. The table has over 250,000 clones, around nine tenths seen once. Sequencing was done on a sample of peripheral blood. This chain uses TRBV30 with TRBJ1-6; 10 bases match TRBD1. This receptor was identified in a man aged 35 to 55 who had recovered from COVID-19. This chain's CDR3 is CAWSALGLGQGGNSPLHF. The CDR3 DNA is TGTGCCTGGAGTGCCCTAGGCCTTGGACAGGGGGGAAATTCACCCCTCCACTTT.